The subject of this entry is one T cell receptor (beta chain). The antigen is unknown. The data are from a study of shared clonotypes between healthy human individuals. Profiled with immunoSEQ multiplex PCR; TCRdb holds only in-frame clones, not every one. The profile shows approximately 530,000 clones, roughly 95% of them singletons. Study results and limitations: Sequencing depth was expected to affect clonotype sharing among donors.

Only Caucasian adults living in Nashville, Tennessee made up the donor group. Germline assignment: CDR1 MNHEY and CDR2 SMNVEV (reference sequence). Trimming pared 5 bases from V and 2 bases from J, leaving 13 bases between. The CDR3 is made up of 14 amino acids. What was sequenced was naive CD4+ T cells sorted from blood. The sample's subset: CD45RA+ positively selected. This chain links TRBV27 with TRBJ2-7; D is perhaps TRBD2 (7 bases). The TCR sequence derives from a woman between 25 and 40 years old in good health. CDR3 residues: CASSTRGATYEQYF. For the CDR3, the DNA is TGTGCCAGCAGTACCCGGGGGGCGACCTACGAGCAGTACTTC.